This is a list of T cell receptor beta chains from one sample in a study of cytomegalovirus exposure and HLA in healthy donors. Repertoires were generated with immunoSEQ multiplex PCR, while TCRdb's copy carries only in-frame clones and drops some. Seen here are about 220,000 clones, roughly 88% observed once, and the top ten hold about 2.7%. Material for sequencing was PBMCs. The receptor source for this set is a young woman in good health and CMV-seronegative. The CDR3 runs from the conserved cysteine through the conserved F or W. A D gene is named only where the DNA matches it firmly. Some rows have no size entry. The others give once, few or many, or a class for an expanded clone.

cdr3_aa: CASSLFPGQGRGYTF
cdr3_nt: TGTGCCAGCAGTCTTTTCCCGGGACAGGGTCGCGGCTACACCTTC
v_call: TRBV28
j_call: TRBJ1-2
d_call: TRBD1
clone_size: -

cdr3_aa: CASSKLAGTYSNQPQHF
cdr3_nt: TGTGCCAGCAGCAAATTGGCAGGGACTTATAGCAATCAGCCCCAGCATTTT
v_call: TRBV21-1
j_call: TRBJ1-5
d_call: -
clone_size: once

cdr3_aa: CASSLSGGQADTQYF
cdr3_nt: TGTGCCAGCAGCCTTAGCGGGGGACAAGCAGATACGCAGTATTTT
v_call: TRBV7-8
j_call: TRBJ2-3
d_call: TRBD2
clone_size: -

cdr3_aa: CASTTWGDRVSFDEQYF
cdr3_nt: TGTGCCAGCACCACTTGGGGGGACAGGGTATCTTTCGACGAGCAGTACTTC
v_call: TRBV28
j_call: TRBJ2-7
d_call: TRBD1
clone_size: -

cdr3_aa: CATSRGGQRLRAGYEQYF
cdr3_nt: TGTGCCACCAGCAGAGGGGGTCAGAGATTGAGGGCAGGCTACGAGCAGTACTTC
v_call: TRBV15
j_call: TRBJ2-7
d_call: -
clone_size: -

cdr3_aa: CASSQRPGQGYEQYF
cdr3_nt: TGTGCCAGCAGCCAAAGACCGGGACAGGGTTACGAGCAGTACTTC
v_call: TRBV7-3
j_call: TRBJ2-7
d_call: TRBD1
clone_size: -

cdr3_aa: CASGTALSYEQYF
cdr3_nt: TGTGCCAGCGGGACAGCCTTATCCTACGAGCAGTACTTC
v_call: TRBV19
j_call: TRBJ2-7
d_call: TRBD1
clone_size: -

cdr3_aa: CASSETTGHLF
cdr3_nt: TGTGCCAGCAGTGAGACAACAGGGCACCTCTTC
v_call: TRBV6-1
j_call: TRBJ2-1
d_call: -
clone_size: once

cdr3_aa: CASSLWRLAGETSQRPGELFF
cdr3_nt: TGTGCCAGCAGTTTATGGCGACTAGCGGGCGAGACATCCCAGCGTCCCGGGGAGCTGTTTTTT
v_call: TRBV28
j_call: TRBJ2-2
d_call: TRBD2
clone_size: -

cdr3_aa: CASSPYAGKEEKLFF
cdr3_nt: TGTGCCAGCAGCCCCTACGCGGGGAAGGAAGAAAAACTGTTTTTT
v_call: TRBV7-6
j_call: TRBJ1-4
d_call: -
clone_size: -

cdr3_aa: CASSHHTGTHPYEQYF
cdr3_nt: TGCGCCAGCAGCCATCACACCGGGACTCACCCCTACGAGCAGTACTTC
v_call: TRBV4-3
j_call: TRBJ2-7
d_call: -
clone_size: -

cdr3_aa: CASSFREAPYEQYF
cdr3_nt: TGTGCCAGCAGTTTCCGGGAGGCCCCCTACGAGCAGTACTTC
v_call: TRBV27
j_call: TRBJ2-7
d_call: TRBD2
clone_size: -

cdr3_aa: CASSVGQGGPEAFF
cdr3_nt: TGTGCCAGCAGCGTGGGACAGGGGGGACCTGAAGCTTTCTTT
v_call: TRBV9
j_call: TRBJ1-1
d_call: TRBD1
clone_size: -

cdr3_aa: CASSLVVGGVGTEAFF
cdr3_nt: TGTGCCAGCAGCTTGGTTGTCGGGGGGGTAGGCACTGAAGCTTTCTTT
v_call: TRBV5-8
j_call: TRBJ1-1
d_call: -
clone_size: -

cdr3_aa: CSVDDGSGAFF
cdr3_nt: TGCAGCGTCGATGACGGGAGCGGGGCTTTCTTT
v_call: TRBV29-1
j_call: TRBJ1-1
d_call: -
clone_size: -

cdr3_aa: CASSATILGEKLFF
cdr3_nt: TGTGCCAGTAGTGCGACAATACTGGGTGAAAAACTGTTTTTT
v_call: TRBV19
j_call: TRBJ1-4
d_call: -
clone_size: few

cdr3_aa: CASSQDASINTQYF
cdr3_nt: TGTGCCAGCAGCCAAGACGCTAGCATTAATACGCAGTATTTT
v_call: TRBV4-2
j_call: TRBJ2-3
d_call: -
clone_size: -

cdr3_aa: CASHDRGRGYGYTF
cdr3_nt: TGTGCCAGCCATGACAGGGGGCGCGGCTATGGCTACACCTTC
v_call: TRBV2
j_call: TRBJ1-2
d_call: TRBD1
clone_size: -

cdr3_aa: CASSSSGVETQYF
cdr3_nt: TGCGCCAGCAGCTCTAGCGGCGTAGAGACCCAGTACTTC
v_call: TRBV5-1
j_call: TRBJ2-5
d_call: TRBD2
clone_size: -

cdr3_aa: CASSLLGKSSRDEQFF
cdr3_nt: TGTGCCAGCAGTTTATTGGGGAAATCTTCGAGGGATGAGCAGTTCTTC
v_call: TRBV28
j_call: TRBJ2-1
d_call: -
clone_size: -

cdr3_aa: CASAPWAYDEQFF
cdr3_nt: TGTGCCAGCGCACCCTGGGCATACGATGAGCAGTTCTTC
v_call: TRBV6-5
j_call: TRBJ2-1
d_call: -
clone_size: -

cdr3_aa: CASSQGAYEQYF
cdr3_nt: TGTGCCAGTAGTCAGGGGGCCTACGAGCAGTACTTC
v_call: TRBV19
j_call: TRBJ2-7
d_call: TRBD1
clone_size: few

cdr3_aa: CASSQGGYPPSF
cdr3_nt: TGTGCCAGCAGTCAAGGGGGTTACCCGCCCTCCTTC
v_call: TRBV28
j_call: TRBJ1-2
d_call: -
clone_size: -

cdr3_aa: CASSLTSGPDTQYF
cdr3_nt: TGTGCCAGCAGCTTAACCAGCGGCCCAGATACGCAGTATTTT
v_call: TRBV7-9
j_call: TRBJ2-3
d_call: -
clone_size: -

cdr3_aa: CASSIARWAGGDHTEAFF
cdr3_nt: TGTGCCAGTAGTATAGCGAGGTGGGCGGGCGGAGACCACACTGAAGCTTTCTTT
v_call: TRBV19
j_call: TRBJ1-1
d_call: -
clone_size: few

cdr3_aa: CASSPLGGSTDTQYF
cdr3_nt: TGTGCCAGCTCACCACTCGGCGGAAGCACAGATACGCAGTATTTT
v_call: TRBV18
j_call: TRBJ2-3
d_call: -
clone_size: -

cdr3_aa: CASSHGQVGAYEQYF
cdr3_nt: TGTGCCAGCAGCCACGGACAGGTGGGGGCCTACGAGCAGTACTTC
v_call: TRBV5-4
j_call: TRBJ2-7
d_call: TRBD1
clone_size: -

cdr3_aa: CASSAWDREETQYF
cdr3_nt: TGTGCCAGCAGCGCGTGGGACAGGGAAGAGACCCAGTACTTC
v_call: TRBV27
j_call: TRBJ2-5
d_call: TRBD1
clone_size: -

cdr3_aa: CASSVPIATSGKTTDTQYF
cdr3_nt: TGTGCCAGCAGCGTCCCCATAGCGACTAGCGGGAAAACCACAGATACGCAGTATTTT
v_call: TRBV9
j_call: TRBJ2-3
d_call: TRBD2
clone_size: -

cdr3_aa: CASSARAGYNEQFF
cdr3_nt: TGTGCCAGTAGTGCCAGGGCCGGCTACAATGAGCAGTTCTTC
v_call: TRBV19
j_call: TRBJ2-1
d_call: -
clone_size: -

cdr3_aa: CASTETGGVDYGYTF
cdr3_nt: TGTGCCAGCACCGAAACAGGGGGCGTGGACTATGGCTACACCTTC
v_call: TRBV28
j_call: TRBJ1-2
d_call: TRBD1
clone_size: once

cdr3_aa: CASSYSLAEVYEQYF
cdr3_nt: TGTGCCAGCAGTTACTCGTTAGCGGAGGTATACGAGCAGTACTTC
v_call: TRBV6-6
j_call: TRBJ2-7
d_call: -
clone_size: -

cdr3_aa: CASSDGQGSGNTIYF
cdr3_nt: TGTGCCAGCAGCGACGGACAGGGCTCTGGAAACACCATATATTTT
v_call: TRBV7-9
j_call: TRBJ1-3
d_call: TRBD1
clone_size: -

cdr3_aa: CASTYSGRGSYEQYF
cdr3_nt: TGTGCCAGCACCTATAGCGGGAGGGGCTCCTACGAGCAGTACTTC
v_call: TRBV13
j_call: TRBJ2-7
d_call: TRBD2
clone_size: once

cdr3_aa: CASSLSGRAYEQYF
cdr3_nt: TGTGCCAGCAGCTTAAGCGGGAGGGCTTACGAGCAGTACTTC
v_call: TRBV7-8
j_call: TRBJ2-7
d_call: TRBD2
clone_size: -

cdr3_aa: CASSDSGMSSYNEQFF
cdr3_nt: TGTGCCAGCAGTGATAGCGGGATGAGCTCCTACAATGAGCAGTTCTTC
v_call: TRBV27
j_call: TRBJ2-1
d_call: TRBD2
clone_size: -

cdr3_aa: CSVVGTEYGYTF
cdr3_nt: TGCAGCGTTGTGGGGACAGAGTATGGCTACACCTTC
v_call: TRBV29-1
j_call: TRBJ1-2
d_call: TRBD1
clone_size: -

cdr3_aa: CATSREGGIHEQYF
cdr3_nt: TGTGCCACCAGCAGAGAGGGGGGTATACACGAGCAGTACTTC
v_call: TRBV15
j_call: TRBJ2-7
d_call: -
clone_size: -